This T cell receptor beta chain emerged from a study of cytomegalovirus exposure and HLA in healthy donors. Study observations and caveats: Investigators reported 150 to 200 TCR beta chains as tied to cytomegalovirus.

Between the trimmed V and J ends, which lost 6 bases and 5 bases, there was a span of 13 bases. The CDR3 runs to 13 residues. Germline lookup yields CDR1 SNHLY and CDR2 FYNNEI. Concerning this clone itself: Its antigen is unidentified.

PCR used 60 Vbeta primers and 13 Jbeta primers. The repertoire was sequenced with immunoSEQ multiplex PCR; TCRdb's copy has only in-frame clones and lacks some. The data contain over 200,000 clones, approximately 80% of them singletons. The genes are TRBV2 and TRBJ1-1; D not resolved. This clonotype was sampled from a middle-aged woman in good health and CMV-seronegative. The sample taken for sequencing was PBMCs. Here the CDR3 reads CASSDARGTEAFF. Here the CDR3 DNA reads TGTGCCAGCAGCGACGCGAGAGGTACTGAAGCTTTCTTT.